Included here is one TCR beta chain sequence, with context. Its antigen is unknown. The library attached unique molecular identifiers to individual cDNA molecules. In the authors' methods: A typical sample had 93,000 or so TCRs, with roughly 20,000 to 700,000 overall. In TCRdb, the RACE reads were re-called with MiXCR into one record per CDR3 protein. For this entry, the V and J calls and clone size follow TCRdb and not the study's own pipeline. This sample has 80,000 to 100,000 distinct CDR3 sequences, with about 8.6% found just once. The CDR3 is 15 amino acids. V lost 6 bases and J lost 9; bases outside the gene matches: 11. This record comes from a study of human T cells and chemical hapten exposure. In the study overall: From small differences in pooled library volume came most of the variation in per-sample TCR yields.

Time point of the sample: healthy volunteer bleed at 2 weeks. It was from unfractionated whole blood that total RNA was extracted. The study, taken as a whole, reports: The study found that DPC sensitization did not change TCRs above 1 in 1000 frequency.

The V and J genes are TRBV12-3 or TRBV12-4 and TRBJ1-6, with 7 bases fitting TRBD1. The clonotype originates from a female donor in good health. Some clones in this sample may be carry-over from other donors' samples. The sample taken for sequencing was whole blood. The chain's CDR3 is CASSSDREGFSPLHF. The CDR3 DNA is TGTGCCAGCAGCTCCGACAGGGAAGGGTTTTCACCCCTCCACTTT.